Below are 11 T cell receptor beta chains sequenced from a single sample in a study of tumor-infiltrating lymphocytes in primary liver carcinoma. From around 530 ng of total RNA, TCR beta-specific cDNA was reverse-transcribed using a constant-region primer. A slightly modified ARM-PCR protocol with three nested multiplex PCR rounds produced these TCR beta libraries. Forward primers for TRBV1-TRBV30 and a C-beta reverse primer served the first two PCR rounds, at approximately 10 cycles each. TCRdb used MiXCR to reprocess the multiplex PCR reads, holding one entry per CDR3 protein. Of fewer than 200,000 distinct CDR3 sequences in the sample, around four fifths were seen once. From unsorted bulk tissue weighing about 20-31 mg, DNA and RNA were co-extracted. What was sequenced was tumor tissue from primary liver carcinoma. The origin of the receptors is a middle-aged man with primary liver carcinoma and hepatitis B virus infection.

This clonotype was recorded many times. This chain's CDR3 is CASSLSGRVGNEQFF. CDR3 bases: TGTGCCAGCAGTTTATCGGGCCGGGTGGGGAATGAGCAGTTCTTC. This chain joins TRBV28 and TRBJ2-1; D is unclear. CDR1 MDHEN and CDR2 SYDVKM come from the germline V gene. The V end lost 1 base, the J end lost 7 bases, and 14 bases lay between the germline ends. CDR3 length equals 15 residues.

This clonotype was detected a few times. A read error may explain this, as a much larger clone is one base away. The chain combines TRBV5-4 with TRBJ1-5; D is possibly TRBD1 (5 bases). V was shortened by 5 bases and J by 3 bases, with 12 bases between the two germline ends. Germline V gene data show CDR1 as SGHNT and CDR2 as YYREEE (reference sequence). CDR3 length: 14 residues. CDR3 nucleotides: TGTGCCAGCAGTTTATCCGGGACCAATCAGCCCCAGCATTTT. This gives the protein CASSLSGTNQPQHF.

This clonotype was picked up a small number of times. The chain couples TRBV28 to TRBJ2-1; TRBD2 matches at 7 bases. Per the germline V gene, CDR1 is MDHEN and CDR2 is SYDVKM. This CDR3 has 15 residues. J was trimmed by 8 bases and V by 6 bases; bases with no gene match: 13. The CDR3 bases are TGTGCCAGCAGCCTAGGGACTAACGGGAGTGATGAGCAGTTCTTC. Its protein is CASSLGTNGSDEQFF.

As for this clonotype: A junction boundary mismatches the germline segment, possibly from a read error. The chain employs TRBV11-3 and TRBJ2-4; 13 bases fit TRBD2. Per germline, CDR1 SGHNT and CDR2 YENEEA. The CDR3 covers 17 residues. The CDR3 is CTSSFPGTSGTKTIQYF. The CDR3, as DNA: TGTACCAGCAGCTTTCCTGGGACTAGCGGGACTAAAACCATCCAGTACTTC.

This chain links TRBV6-5 with TRBJ2-3, with D unresolved. The germline V gene encodes CDR1 MNHEY and CDR2 SVGAGI. The length of the CDR3 is 16 residues. V dropped 11 bases and J dropped 2 bases, with 23 bases sitting between them. CDR3 region: CAYSYSLVGYTDTQYF. DNA for the CDR3: TGTGCCTACAGTTACTCTTTAGTGGGGTACACAGATACGCAGTATTTT.

Of note for this clonotype: The CDR3 carries no conserved terminal phenylalanine or tryptophan, so it likely arises from a read error. CDR3 in amino acids: CASSSPPGGKAFSEQFV. In nucleotides, the CDR3 is TGTGCCAGCAGCTCCCCTCCAGGCGGGAAGGCCTTTAGTGAACAGTTCGTC. The chain joins TRBV11-1 to TRBJ2-1, with D perhaps matching TRBD2 (6 bases). The V gene's germline CDR1 is SGHAT and CDR2 FQDESV (reference sequence). Trimming left V 4 bases short and J 13 bases short, with 29 bases between. The CDR3 runs to 17 residues.

To note about this clonotype: The junction departs from the called germline gene at one end, perhaps through a read error. Here the CDR3 DNA reads TGCAGCGTTCTGGTATCGCCCGGGTATGAGCCGTTTTTC. This codes for CSVLVSPGYEPFF. The chain carries TRBV29-1 and TRBJ2-1; D is unresolved. The CDR3 runs 13 residues. Germline values: CDR1 SQVTM, CDR2 ANQGSEA.

To note about this clonotype: The junction differs from germline at one of its ends, possibly a read error. The CDR3 nucleotides read TGCGCCAGCAGCCAAGACAGAGCGGGAGTGAACACCGGGGAGCCGTTTTTT. This translates into CASSQDRAGVNTGEPFF. This chain joins TRBV4-1 and TRBJ2-2; 8 bases are a match to TRBD2. Per the germline V gene, CDR1 is MGHRA and CDR2 is YSYEKL. The length of the CDR3 is 17 residues.

With respect to this clonotype: Germline and junction disagree at one end, which may indicate a read error. The J gene is TRBJ1-5, the V gene TRBV29-1; a possible D gene is TRBD1 (6 bases). CDR1 is SQVTM and CDR2 is ANQGSEA in the germline V gene. The CDR3 is 13 residues long. CDR3 sequence (DNA): TGCATCATTGTCGGACAGATCAATCAGTCCCAGCATTTT. Translating it yields CIIVGQINQSQHF.

About this clonotype itself: The junction departs from germline at one end; a sequencing error may be responsible. The chain carries TRBV4-1 and TRBJ2-7; 9 bases are a match to TRBD1. The CDR3 length is 17 residues. Germline CDR1 is MGHRA and CDR2 is YSYEKL. The CDR3 loop is CASSQTAGTGSWYKQYF. In DNA form, the CDR3 reads TGCGCGAGCAGCCAGACTGCCGGGACAGGGTCGTGGTACAAGCAGTACTTC.

This chain connects TRBV6-1 to TRBJ1-2; no firm D call. The V end lost 6 bases, the J end lost 10 bases, and 21 bases lay between the germline ends. The CDR3 contains 14 residues. Germline loops: CDR1 MNHNS, CDR2 SASEGT. The CDR3 nucleotides are TGTGCCAGCAGGCCACAGATCCAAAGCTATTACTACACCTTC. Translation: CASRPQIQSYYYTF.